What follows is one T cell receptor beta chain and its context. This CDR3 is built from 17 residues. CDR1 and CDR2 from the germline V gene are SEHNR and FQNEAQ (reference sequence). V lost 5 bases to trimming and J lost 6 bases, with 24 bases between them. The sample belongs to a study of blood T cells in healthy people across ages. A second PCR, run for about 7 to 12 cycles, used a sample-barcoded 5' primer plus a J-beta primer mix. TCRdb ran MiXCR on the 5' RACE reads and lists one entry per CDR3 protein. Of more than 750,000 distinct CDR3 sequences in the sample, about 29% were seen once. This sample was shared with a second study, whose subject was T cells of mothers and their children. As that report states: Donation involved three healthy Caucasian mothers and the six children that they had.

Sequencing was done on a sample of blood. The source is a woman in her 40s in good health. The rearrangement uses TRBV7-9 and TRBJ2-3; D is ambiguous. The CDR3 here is CASSPNPPGRIEDTQYF. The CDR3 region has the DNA TGTGCCAGCAGCCCTAACCCTCCCGGTAGAATCGAGGATACGCAGTATTTT.